The rows below give T cell receptor beta chains drawn from one sample of a study of blood T cell repertoires in COVID-19. Using immunoSEQ multiplex PCR, the repertoire was profiled, and TCRdb retains in-frame clones only, with some absent. Among 150,000 to 200,000 clones, under 80% were seen once, and the ten largest hold about 17%. Source material: PBMCs or T cells enriched from blood (not recorded which). The source is a woman aged 50 to 60 with acute COVID-19. Each CDR3 is given with its conserved first and last residue. A D gene is named only where the DNA matches it firmly. Expanded clones get a size class; other rows say once, few or many, or leave the size out.

d_gene | j_gene | abundance | v_gene | CDR3nt | CDR3aa
. | TRBJ1-2 | . | TRBV27 | TGTGCCAGCAGTTTACGGGGGGGGTATGGCTACACCTTC | CASSLRGGYGYTF
. | TRBJ1-1 | . | TRBV28 | TGTGCCAGCAGTGACCGGCCACGCTTCAGGGGCCACAAACTGAACACTGAAGCTTTCTTT | CASSDRPRFRGHKLNTEAFF
TRBD1 | TRBJ2-5 | . | TRBV19 | TGTGCCAGTAGTCCGAACGACAGGGGGAGAGAGACCCAGTACTTC | CASSPNDRGRETQYF
. | TRBJ1-3 | . | TRBV7-9 | TGTGCCAGCAGCTTAGAGGGGTACTCTGGAAACACCATATATTTT | CASSLEGYSGNTIYF
TRBD1 | TRBJ1-5 | . | TRBV19 | TGTGCCAGTAGTATCGAGACAGGGAATCAGCCCCAGCATTTT | CASSIETGNQPQHF
. | TRBJ2-2 | . | TRBV2 | TGTGCCAGCAGTCCCGACAGTACGGGCATCGGGGAGCTGTTTTTT | CASSPDSTGIGELFF
. | TRBJ2-3 | . | TRBV5-1 | TGCGCCAGCAGAGCCAGGGCGGATGCGACAGATACGCAGTATTTT | CASRARADATDTQYF
TRBD2 | TRBJ2-3 | . | TRBV2 | TGTGCCACGACCGCTTCGGGACTAGCGATTGATACGCAGTATTTT | CATTASGLAIDTQYF
. | TRBJ1-4 | once | TRBV6-1 | TGTGCCAGCAGTGAGTTCCGGGAACTGTTTTTT | CASSEFRELFF
TRBD1 | TRBJ1-5 | . | TRBV10-3 | TGTGCCATCAGTGATCAGACAGGGCATTACCATTTT | CAISDQTGHYHF